This T cell receptor (beta chain) stems from a study of shared clonotypes between healthy human individuals. Turning to this clone: Antigen specificity is unknown.

Those who donated were healthy HIV-negative adults, with no recent acute infections or vaccinations reported. Findings and caveats of the study: Larger estimated richness was generally seen in naive subsets than in memory subsets.

Authors' methods: For the immunoSEQ data, sequences were junction-only without quality scores, so filtering differed. This table comes from immunoSEQ multiplex PCR, and its TCRdb copy is limited to in-frame clones, with some not included. The DNA gave D and trimming, while V, J and clone size come from that table. The sample holds about a million clones; about 75% are singletons and the top ten take about 1.5%. The CDR3 consists of 14 residues. CDR1 and CDR2 (germline): MNHNS, SASEGT. Germline trimming cut 6 bases from V and 2 bases from J; bases unmatched to any gene: 2. The chain couples TRBV6-1 to TRBJ2-3, with 10 bases identical to TRBD1. This receptor was obtained from a man younger than 35 in good health. Sample: memory CD4+ T cells sorted from blood. This sample's subset: CD45RA-negative fraction. CDR3 protein: CASRRQGATDTQYF. In DNA form, the CDR3 reads TGTGCCAGCAGACGACAGGGGGCCACAGATACGCAGTATTTT.